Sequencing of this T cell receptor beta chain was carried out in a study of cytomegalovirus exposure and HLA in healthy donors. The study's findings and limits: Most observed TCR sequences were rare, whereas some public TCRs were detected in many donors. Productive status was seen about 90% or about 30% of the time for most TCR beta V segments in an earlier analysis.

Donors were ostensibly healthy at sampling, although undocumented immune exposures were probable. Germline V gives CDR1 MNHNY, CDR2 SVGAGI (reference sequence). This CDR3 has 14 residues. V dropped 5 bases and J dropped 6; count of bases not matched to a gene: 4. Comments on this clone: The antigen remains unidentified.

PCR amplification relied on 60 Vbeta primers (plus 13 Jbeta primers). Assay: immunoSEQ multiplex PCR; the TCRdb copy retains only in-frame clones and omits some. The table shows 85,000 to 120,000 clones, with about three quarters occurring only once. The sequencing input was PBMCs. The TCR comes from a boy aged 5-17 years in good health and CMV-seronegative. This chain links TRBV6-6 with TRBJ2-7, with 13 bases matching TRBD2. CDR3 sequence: CASSPGTSGVEQYF. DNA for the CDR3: TGTGCCAGCAGTCCAGGGACTAGCGGGGTCGAGCAGTACTTC.